This T cell receptor (beta chain) was identified during a study of CD8+ T cells in alopecia areata (dated by TCRdb to 2017 to 2018). Background for the entire study: The treated patients took part in an open-label pilot trial in which moderate-to-severe alopecia areata was treated with oral tofacitinib at 5 to 10 mg twice daily. TCRbeta CDR3 regions were amplified by immunoSEQ multiplex PCR with 35 Vbeta forward and 13 Jbeta reverse primers. Tofacitinib was administered for 6 to 18 months, and 6 months of follow-up off drug were then conducted to assess delayed response and recurrence. Patients on tofacitinib were biopsied at baseline and after 4 and 24 weeks of treatment, and several of the patients also had a later scalp biopsy. Scalp tissue and sorted CD4+ and CD8+ peripheral blood T cells from patchy and totalis/universalis alopecia areata patients and from healthy controls were covered by human TCRbeta sequencing. The study used high-throughput TCRbeta sequencing to examine T cell clonal expansion in alopecia areata, in both the C3H/HeJ mouse model and human patients. RNA was extracted with the PAXgene miRNA kit for fixed scalp, the miRNeasy kit for PBMCs, and the RNeasy kit for mouse skin. The SALT score, which quantifies the percentage of affected scalp surface area, was used to measure disease severity in treated patients. Clonality in the scalp was compared among normal scalp (n=4), patchy alopecia areata scalp (n=8), and alopecia totalis/universalis scalp (n=8).

Libraries were constructed by the immunoSEQ multiplex PCR assay. RNA was extracted from all samples and reverse transcribed into cDNA, which served as template for TCR sequencing. SuperScript III was used to make first-strand cDNA, primed with a 2:1 mix of oligo-dT and random hexamers. A synthetic immune receptor repertoire was used to gauge amplification bias, and whatever bias remained was removed computationally. The source study handled its data this way. After raw reads were preprocessed to remove errors, the CDR3 was defined following IMGT conventions as running from the conserved cysteine to phenylalanine. To get clonality, Shannon entropy was normalized by log2 of the number of productive unique TCRs and the result was subtracted from 1. Whether scalp clones were CD4 or CD8 was inferred by matching scalp TCRbeta sequences against CD4 and CD8 repertoires sorted from blood. TCRdb took this table from immuneACCESS and kept in-frame rearrangements with V and J called. Such tables lack part of the clones; where checked against another copy, unresolved V genes explain under half of the gap, and the rest is unexplained. V, J and clone size are taken as reported in that table, and D and trimming were inferred from the DNA itself. Here the sample has about 270,000 clones; 60% occur a single time. The ten most abundant clones make up 0.93% of the sample.

The paper's findings and limits, for the study overall: Because the treated cohort was small and had only one nonresponder, larger studies are needed to examine links between baseline CD8+ expansion and response. Compared with normal scalp, lesional scalp, particularly in alopecia totalis/universalis, had higher clonality and more expanded CD8+ clones, which suggests antigenic drive. Scalp TCR repertoire analysis is complicated because resident alphabeta T cells in normal human skin are also sequenced, whereas mouse skin is dominated by gammadelta T cells. Many expanded lesional clones were found to persist in scalp and blood during tofacitinib treatment, and relapse after treatment cessation may be partly explained by this persistence. Tofacitinib significantly lowered scalp clonality and the number of expanded CD8+ clones among the top 100 scalp clones. Shared TCR sequences between patients were less evident than in mice, which may be partly attributable to HLA diversity in the patient population.

The sample holds a few counts of this clone. It lacks a known antigen. Per-nucleotide qualities are absent, and no much larger clonotype sits a single base away. The sample contains more than one DNA sequence encoding this CDR3. The label giving this sample's treatment or condition can be read as: oral pan-JAK inhibitor, 5-10 mg twice daily. From alopecia areata patients, peripheral blood was collected along with lesional scalp punch biopsies. After PBMCs were isolated by density centrifugation and stained for CD3, CD4 and CD8, a FACSAria was used to sort CD4+ and CD8+ T cells. As encoded in the germline V gene, CDR1 is SQVTM while CDR2 is ANQGSEA. Trimming takes 3 bases from V and 1 base from J, and the germline ends sit 8 bases apart. The CDR3 has 13 amino acids, counting the end cysteine and phenylalanine. Only CDR3 DNA remains: 39 bases, in frame from the first base.

The sequence joins TRBV29-1 to TRBJ2-3; no D gene is confidently identified. The receptor's source is a human donor with alopecia areata. Sequencing used CD4+ T cells sorted from blood, obtained around week 53, from a patient treated with tofacitinib. DNA sequence: TGCAGCGTTGACCGCCGAGGCACAGATACGCAGTATTTT. Its coded protein is CSVDRRGTDTQYF.